This is a list of T cell receptor beta chains from one sample in a study of beta chain features in type 1 diabetes. Measured with immunoSEQ multiplex PCR; TCRdb has only the in-frame clones, and not every one. The sample lists 400,000 or so clones, roughly a tenth occurring once. The material sequenced was central memory CD4+ T cells from blood. The receptors come from a man aged 25-45 years with type 1 diabetes. Each CDR3 is given with its conserved first and last residue. The D gene is left open where the match is weak. The size entry is marked missing in some rows and otherwise reads once, few, many or a size class.

clone size	D gene	V gene	J gene	CDR3 DNA	CDR3 protein
few	TRBD1	TRBV5-4	TRBJ1-5	TGTGCCAGCAGCACCGCAGGGGGAAATCAGCCCCAGCATTTT	CASSTAGGNQPQHF
NA	TRBD1	TRBV11-1	TRBJ2-1	TGTGCCAGCACCCCCTCCCTCGGACAGGGGGCCGACAATGAGCAGTTCTTC	CASTPSLGQGADNEQFF
few	TRBD2	TRBV9	TRBJ2-1	TGTGCCAGCAGCGTAGAAGAGCGGGAGACGAATGAGCAGTTCTTC	CASSVEERETNEQFF
many	TRBD1	TRBV7-2	TRBJ2-3	TGTGCCAGCAGCCCGACAGGGGGCGCAGATACGCAGTATTTT	CASSPTGGADTQYF
NA	NA	TRBV7-2	TRBJ2-7	TGTGCCAGCAGCCCCCCGGGCTCCTACGAGCAGTACTTC	CASSPPGSYEQYF
NA	NA	TRBV9	TRBJ2-3	TGTGCCAGCAGCGTACCCCCGGGAGAACCAGATACGCAGTATTTT	CASSVPPGEPDTQYF
NA	NA	TRBV5-1	TRBJ2-2	TGCGCCAGCAGCGTCGACACCGGGGAGCTGTTTTTT	CASSVDTGELFF
few	NA	TRBV4-2	TRBJ2-5	TGTGCCAGCAGCCACCGGCCCACCCGGACAGAACTCCAAGAGACCCAGTACTTC	CASSHRPTRTELQETQYF
NA	TRBD1	TRBV6-4	TRBJ2-2	TGTGCCAGCCATCCGACAGGGGGCGGCACCGGGGAGCTGTTTTTT	CASHPTGGGTGELFF
NA	TRBD2	TRBV7-2	TRBJ2-7	TGTGCCAGCAGCACAACAACTAGCGCTGGGAACGAGCAGTACTTC	CASSTTTSAGNEQYF
NA	TRBD2	TRBV6-1	TRBJ2-3	TGTGCCAGCGGCCGGGACTACCGGACGGCTGATACGCAGTATTTT	CASGRDYRTADTQYF
few	NA	TRBV2	TRBJ2-3	TGTGCCAGCAGTGTAACTCAAAGCACAGATACGCAGTATTTT	CASSVTQSTDTQYF
NA	NA	TRBV7-3	TRBJ1-1	TGTGCCAGCAGCTTTTCCCGACCTGTCCCGAACACTGAAGCTTTCTTT	CASSFSRPVPNTEAFF
NA	NA	TRBV11-2	TRBJ2-2	TGTGCCAGCAGCCCCACTAGCGACAGGGCGAACACCGGGGAGCTGTTTTTT	CASSPTSDRANTGELFF
many	TRBD1	TRBV15	TRBJ2-5	TGTGCCACCAGCAGAGATGGACAGGGATCGAGGGAGACCCAGTACTTC	CATSRDGQGSRETQYF
few	TRBD1	TRBV27	TRBJ1-4	TGTGCCAGCAGTAAATGGACAGGGGATGAAAAACTGTTTTTT	CASSKWTGDEKLFF
NA	TRBD2	TRBV7-9	TRBJ2-7	TGTGCCAGCAGCGGACTAGCGGGAGTGGTATACGAGCAGTACTTC	CASSGLAGVVYEQYF
few	NA	TRBV9	TRBJ2-2	TGTGCCAGCAGCGTAGCAGGTAACACCGGGGAGCTGTTTTTT	CASSVAGNTGELFF
NA	NA	TRBV11-2	TRBJ2-5	TGTGCCAGCAGCTTAGCGGTCAGTAGGCCGTACTTC	CASSLAVSRPYF
few	NA	TRBV6-1	TRBJ2-5	TGTGCCAGCAGTGTCCAAGCAGAAATCAAGGGAGAGACCCAGTACTTC	CASSVQAEIKGETQYF
few	NA	TRBV28	TRBJ2-7	TGTGCCAGCAGTTTGCGGTACGAGCAGTACTTC	CASSLRYEQYF
NA	NA	TRBV7-3	TRBJ2-1	TGTGCCAGCAGCTTGTTGCAGAACGGTGAGCAGTTCTTC	CASSLLQNGEQFF
NA	TRBD1	TRBV5-1	TRBJ2-7	TGCGCCAGCAGCATCTCCGGGACAGCCGCCTACGAGCAGTACTTC	CASSISGTAAYEQYF
few	TRBD1	TRBV11-3	TRBJ2-5	TGTGCCAGCAGCCGACAGGGGGAGACCCAGTACTTC	CASSRQGETQYF
many	NA	TRBV6-5	TRBJ2-1	TGTGCCAGTTGGAGGGGGAGGGCTACCCCGGATGAGCAGTTCTTC	CASWRGRATPDEQFF
few	TRBD2	TRBV11-2	TRBJ2-1	TGTGCCAGCAGTTTACTAGCGGGAGGACTCCTCAATGAGCAGTTCTTC	CASSLLAGGLLNEQFF
NA	NA	TRBV5-6	TRBJ1-2	TGTGCCAGCAGCTTGGGGTACAACGTGGACTATGGCTACACCTTC	CASSLGYNVDYGYTF
NA	NA	TRBV28	TRBJ2-5	TGTGCCAGCAGCTCCCCGAGAGTGGGCAGGCAAGAGACCCAGTACTTC	CASSSPRVGRQETQYF
NA	NA	TRBV29-1	TRBJ1-2	TGCAGCGTTGAGCGAGGAACCTATGGCTACACCTTC	CSVERGTYGYTF
NA	TRBD2	TRBV5-4	TRBJ2-1	TGTGCCAGCAGCTTAGCGCAATCTAGCGGGAGAGTAAATGAGCAGTTCTTC	CASSLAQSSGRVNEQFF
NA	TRBD1	TRBV5-1	TRBJ1-5	TGCGCCAGCAGCTTGGACGGCAGGGGGGGTCAGCCCCAGCATTTT	CASSLDGRGGQPQHF
few	NA	TRBV28	TRBJ2-4	TGTGCCAGCAGTCCCCCCGTGGAGAAAGCCAAAAACATTCAGTACTTC	CASSPPVEKAKNIQYF
NA	NA	TRBV6-1	TRBJ1-2	TGTGCCATCAGATCCGGGGCAGGCTATGGCTACACCTTC	CAIRSGAGYGYTF
few	NA	TRBV7-2	TRBJ2-1	TGTGCCAGCAGCTTAGTAGGGGATGAGCAGTTCTTC	CASSLVGDEQFF
many	NA	TRBV10-3	TRBJ1-4	TGTGCCATCAGTGAGTCCACGGGAGCAACTAATGAAAAACTGTTTTTT	CAISESTGATNEKLFF
NA	NA	TRBV27	TRBJ1-1	TGTGCCAGCAGTCCGGGAGCCCAATATGCGAACACTGAAGCTTTCTTT	CASSPGAQYANTEAFF
NA	TRBD1	TRBV4-2	TRBJ1-1	TGTGCCAGCAGCTCAGCTGGGACAGGGGGCGTAGAAACTGAAGCTTTCTTT	CASSSAGTGGVETEAFF
NA	NA	TRBV2	TRBJ2-1	TGTGCCAGCAGGGCAAGCGGGTCTCTTTCCAATGAGCAGTTCTTC	CASRASGSLSNEQFF
few	NA	TRBV7-9	TRBJ2-2	TGTGCCAGCAGGGAGACGAACACCGGGGAGCTGTTTTTT	CASRETNTGELFF
few	NA	TRBV18	TRBJ1-1	TGTGCCAGCTCAGGCAGGTCCAACACTGAAGCTTTCTTT	CASSGRSNTEAFF
many	NA	TRBV7-9	TRBJ1-1	TGTGCCAGCAGCTTAATACAGAACACTGAAGCTTTCTTT	CASSLIQNTEAFF
many	NA	TRBV5-4	TRBJ2-7	TGTGCCAGCAGCTTAAGGGCGGCGAGCTCCTACGAGCAGTACTTC	CASSLRAASSYEQYF
few	TRBD2	TRBV7-3	TRBJ2-3	TGTGCCAGCAGCCGGACTAGCGGGCAAGATACGCAGTATTTT	CASSRTSGQDTQYF
NA	TRBD2	TRBV5-1	TRBJ2-2	TGCGCCAGCAGCTTGCGGGAGGGCAGCACCGGGGAGCTGTTTTTT	CASSLREGSTGELFF
few	NA	TRBV28	TRBJ2-6	TGTGCCACCCCCGCGGGCCCCGACTCTGGGGCCAACGTCCTGACTTTC	CATPAGPDSGANVLTF
many	TRBD2	TRBV27	TRBJ2-1	TGTGCCAGCAGTTTATCTGGGACTAGCGGGAGGGTAGGCTACAATGAGCAGTTCTTC	CASSLSGTSGRVGYNEQFF
NA	TRBD1	TRBV29-1	TRBJ1-2	TGCAGCGTTGAGTGGGACAGCTATGGCTACACCTTC	CSVEWDSYGYTF
few	NA	TRBV6-6	TRBJ1-1	TGTGCCAGCAGTCCCCTAGGGGGGGCCCACACTGAAGCTTTCTTT	CASSPLGGAHTEAFF
NA	NA	TRBV6-1	TRBJ1-2	TGTGCCAGCAGTAGAGGGGGGGACTATGGCTACACCTTC	CASSRGGDYGYTF